This T cell receptor beta chain was obtained from a study of early T cells in non-severe SARS-CoV-2 infection (dated by TCRdb to 2020 to 2023). Background for the entire study: Because TCR sequencing was done on bulk RNA from unsorted whole blood, the alpha and beta chains could not be paired. What the work shows at the level of the full study, not this receptor alone: VDJdb matching was skewed toward anti-spike CD8 responses and likely underestimated virus-specific expansions by missing private and CD4 specificities.

The CDR3 numbers 16 residues from cysteine through phenylalanine. The CDR3 DNA has 48 bases and is translated from base 1. Reading the germline V gene (reference sequence) gives CDR1 DFQATT and CDR2 SNEGSKA. Deletion took 4 bases off V and 4 bases off J, with a span of 20 bases between the germline ends. Turning to this clonotype: The clone's antigen remains unknown. No qualities accompany the bases; no much larger clone lies one base away.

Set within a cohort of healthcare workers in London, UK, this nested case-control study involved weekly PCR testing of nasopharyngeal swabs along with blood sampling. Healthcare workers were recruited between 23 and 31 March 2020, during the week of the UK lockdown, and were followed weekly for up to about 15 weeks. Library preparation was by 5' RACE. The sample was run on a NextSeq 500. Unique molecular identifiers were attached to individual cDNA molecules in the TCR library protocol so that sequencing error and PCR bias could be corrected. Both TCR alpha and beta chains were sequenced, and tight co-correlation was observed between alpha and beta sequence abundances in each sample. Regarding the original processing steps: Decombinator V4 was used to annotate TCR sequences for V gene, J gene and CDR3. TCRs were defined as expanded if a significant change between any two time points was detected under a Poisson model with p below 0.0001. TCR abundances were normalised to the total number of TCRs sequenced per sample and were expressed as counts per million. TRAV1-2 paired with TRAJ12, TRAJ20 or TRAJ33 defined MAIT TCRs, while TRAV10 paired with TRAJ18 defined iNKT TCRs. VDJdb, accessed 1 November 2021, was searched for CMV, EBV and SARS-CoV-2 annotated TCRs, excluding TCRs annotated for multiple antigens. The raw public reads went through TCRdb reprocessing: fastp at Q25, MiXCR clone calling, in-frame beta chains kept. Here each entry gathers all rows of one CDR3 protein and keeps the most common genes and DNA. TCRdb, not the original authors, processed these V and J calls. Across this sample there are about 76,000 distinct CDR3 sequences, with 9.5% to 15% seen only once. Roughly 3.2% of the sample is taken by the ten largest.

The receptor was derived from an adult who was a healthcare worker with PCR-confirmed SARS-CoV-2 infection or an uninfected control (not recorded which). The chain employs TRBV20-1 and TRBJ1-3; a tentative D match to TRBD1 spans 5 bases. The sequencing sample was made of whole blood. The CDR3 protein: CSAKAGRLEWGNTIYF. The nucleotide sequence reads TGCAGTGCTAAAGCAGGGAGGCTAGAGTGGGGAAACACCATATATTTT.